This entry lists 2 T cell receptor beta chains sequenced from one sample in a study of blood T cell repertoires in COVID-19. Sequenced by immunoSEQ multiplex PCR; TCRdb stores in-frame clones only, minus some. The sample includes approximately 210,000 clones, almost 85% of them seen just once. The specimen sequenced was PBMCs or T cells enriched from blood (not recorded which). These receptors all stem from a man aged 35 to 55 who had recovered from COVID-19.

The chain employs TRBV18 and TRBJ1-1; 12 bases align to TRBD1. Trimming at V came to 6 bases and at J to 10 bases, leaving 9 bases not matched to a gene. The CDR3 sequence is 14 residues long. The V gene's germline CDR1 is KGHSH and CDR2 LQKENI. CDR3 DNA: TGTGCCAGCTCCCAGGGACAGGGGGCGGTGGTAGCTTTCTTT. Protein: CASSQGQGAVVAFF.

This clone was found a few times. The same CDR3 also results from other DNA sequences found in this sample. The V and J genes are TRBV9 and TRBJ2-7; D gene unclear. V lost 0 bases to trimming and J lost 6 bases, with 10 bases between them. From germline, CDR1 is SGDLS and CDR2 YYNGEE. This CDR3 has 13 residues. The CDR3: CASSVGPAREQYF. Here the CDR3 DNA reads TGTGCCAGCAGCGTAGGGCCCGCCCGCGAGCAGTACTTC.